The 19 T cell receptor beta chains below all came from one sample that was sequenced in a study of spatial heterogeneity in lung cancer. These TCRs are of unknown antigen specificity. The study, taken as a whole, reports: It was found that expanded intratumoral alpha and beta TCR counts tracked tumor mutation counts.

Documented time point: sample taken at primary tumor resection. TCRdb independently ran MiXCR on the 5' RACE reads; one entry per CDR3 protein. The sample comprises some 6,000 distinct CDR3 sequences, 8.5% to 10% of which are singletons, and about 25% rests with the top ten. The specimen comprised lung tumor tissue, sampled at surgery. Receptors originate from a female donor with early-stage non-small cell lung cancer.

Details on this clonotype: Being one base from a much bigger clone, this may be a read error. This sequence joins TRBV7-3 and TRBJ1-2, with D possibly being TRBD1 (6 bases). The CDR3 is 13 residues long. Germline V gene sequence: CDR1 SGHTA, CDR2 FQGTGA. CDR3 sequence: CARSPDATGPLSF. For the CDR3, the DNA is TGTGCCAGAAGCCCTGATGCGACAGGTCCCCTCTCCTTC.

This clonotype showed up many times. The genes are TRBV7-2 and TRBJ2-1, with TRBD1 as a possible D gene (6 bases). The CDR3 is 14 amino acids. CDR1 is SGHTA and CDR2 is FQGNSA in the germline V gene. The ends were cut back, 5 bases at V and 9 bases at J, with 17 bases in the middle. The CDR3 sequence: CASSHPGAGVEQFF. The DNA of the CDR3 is TGTGCCAGCAGCCACCCTGGGGCAGGGGTTGAGCAGTTCTTC.

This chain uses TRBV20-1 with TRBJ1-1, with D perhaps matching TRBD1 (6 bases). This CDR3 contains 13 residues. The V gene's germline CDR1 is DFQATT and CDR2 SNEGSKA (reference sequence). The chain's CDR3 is CSSIGGGLTEAFF. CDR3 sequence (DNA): TGCAGCTCGATAGGGGGGGGGCTTACTGAAGCTTTCTTT.

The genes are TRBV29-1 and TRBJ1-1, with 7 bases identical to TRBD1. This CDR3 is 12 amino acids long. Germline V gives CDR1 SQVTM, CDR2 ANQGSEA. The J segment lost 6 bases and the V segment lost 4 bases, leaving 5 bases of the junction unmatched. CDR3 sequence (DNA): TGCAGCGTTGTAACAGGGGAGGCTGAAGCTTTCTTT. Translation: CSVVTGEAEAFF.

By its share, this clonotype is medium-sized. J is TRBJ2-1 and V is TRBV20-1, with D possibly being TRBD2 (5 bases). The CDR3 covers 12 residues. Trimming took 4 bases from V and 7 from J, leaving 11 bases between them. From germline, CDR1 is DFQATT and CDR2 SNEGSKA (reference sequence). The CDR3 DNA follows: TGCAGTGCTAAAGCGGAGATAAATGAGCAGTTCTTC. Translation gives CSAKAEINEQFF.

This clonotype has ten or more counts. CDR3 bases: TGTGCCTGTGGGGACACGTCCTACGAGCAGTACTTC. Translated: CACGDTSYEQYF. This chain links TRBV30 with TRBJ2-7; perhaps TRBD1 as D (6 bases). Trimming pared 6 bases from V and 1 base from J, leaving 10 bases between. This CDR3 is 12 amino acids long. CDR1 is GTSNPN, CDR2 SVGIG, per germline (reference sequence). The complete variable domain, with remaining parts taken from reference TRBV30 and TRBJ2-7, reads SQTIHQWPATLVQPVGSPLSLECTVEGTSNPNLYWYRQAAGRGLQLLFYSVGIGQISSEVPQNLSASRPQDRQFILSSKKLLLSDSGFYLCACGDTSYEQYFGPGTRLTVT.

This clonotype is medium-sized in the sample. In DNA form, the CDR3 reads TGTGCCAGCCGTCTTGACAGGGGCATATACGGCTACACCTTC. Its protein product is CASRLDRGIYGYTF. The chain recombines TRBV6-6 with TRBJ1-2; 8 bases agree with TRBD1. The CDR3 consists of 14 residues. Trimming took 8 bases from V and 8 from J; bases not matched to a gene: 13. Germline loops: CDR1 MNHNY, CDR2 SVGAGI (reference sequence).

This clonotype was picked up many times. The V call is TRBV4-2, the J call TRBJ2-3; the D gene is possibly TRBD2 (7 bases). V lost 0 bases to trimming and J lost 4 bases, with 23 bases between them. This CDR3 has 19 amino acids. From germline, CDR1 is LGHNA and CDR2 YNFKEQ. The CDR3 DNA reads TGTGCCAGCAGCCAAGAGGGCGGGGCGGGGGCCCCAGAGGCAGATACGCAGTATTTT. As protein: CASSQEGGAGAPEADTQYF.

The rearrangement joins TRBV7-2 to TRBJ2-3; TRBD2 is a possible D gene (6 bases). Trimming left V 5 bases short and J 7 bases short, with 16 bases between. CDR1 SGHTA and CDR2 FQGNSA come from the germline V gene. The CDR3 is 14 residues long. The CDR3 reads CASSQDLGGYTQYF. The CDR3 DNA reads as TGTGCCAGCAGCCAGGACTTGGGAGGATATACGCAGTATTTT.

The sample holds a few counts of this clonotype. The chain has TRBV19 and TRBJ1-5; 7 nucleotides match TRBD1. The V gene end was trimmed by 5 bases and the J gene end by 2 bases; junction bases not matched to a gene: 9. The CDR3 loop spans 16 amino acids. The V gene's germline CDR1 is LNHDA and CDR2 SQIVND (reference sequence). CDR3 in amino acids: CASSPRQGLGNQPQHF. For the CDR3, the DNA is TGTGCCAGTAGTCCACGACAGGGTCTCGGCAATCAGCCCCAGCATTTT.

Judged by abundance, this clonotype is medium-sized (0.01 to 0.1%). The CDR3 loop reads CASSYRDQETQYF. The CDR3 DNA reads TGTGCCAGCAGCTACAGGGACCAAGAGACCCAGTACTTC. The chain is built from TRBV7-9 and TRBJ2-5; possibly TRBD1 for D (6 bases). The CDR3 extends over 13 amino acids. CDR1 and CDR2 from the germline V gene are SEHNR and FQNEAQ (reference sequence). Trimming stripped 4 bases from V and 0 bases from J, with 6 bases between.

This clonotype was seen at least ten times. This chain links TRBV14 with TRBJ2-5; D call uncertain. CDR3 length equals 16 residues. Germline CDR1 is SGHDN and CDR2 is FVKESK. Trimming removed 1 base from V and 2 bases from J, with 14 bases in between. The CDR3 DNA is TGTGCCAGCAGCCAAGTCCGCGTCAGGAAACAAGAGACCCAGTACTTC. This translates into CASSQVRVRKQETQYF.

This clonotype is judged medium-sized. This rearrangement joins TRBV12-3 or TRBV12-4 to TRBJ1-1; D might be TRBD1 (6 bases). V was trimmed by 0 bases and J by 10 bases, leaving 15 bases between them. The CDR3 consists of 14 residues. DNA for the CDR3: TGTGCCAGCAGTTTAGCAGGGGCCAGCAGGGGAGCTTTCTTT. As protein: CASSLAGASRGAFF.

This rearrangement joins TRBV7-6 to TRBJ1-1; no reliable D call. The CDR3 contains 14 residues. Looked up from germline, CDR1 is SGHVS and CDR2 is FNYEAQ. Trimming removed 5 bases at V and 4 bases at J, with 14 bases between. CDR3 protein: CASSNQFMGTEAFF. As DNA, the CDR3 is TGTGCCAGCAGCAACCAATTTATGGGCACTGAAGCTTTCTTT.

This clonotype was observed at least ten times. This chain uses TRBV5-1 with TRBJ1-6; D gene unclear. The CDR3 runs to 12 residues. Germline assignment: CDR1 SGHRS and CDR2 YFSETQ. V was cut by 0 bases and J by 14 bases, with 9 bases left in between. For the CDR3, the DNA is TGCGCCAGCAGCTTGGATCGTGCGGCCCTCCACTTT. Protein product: CASSLDRAALHF.

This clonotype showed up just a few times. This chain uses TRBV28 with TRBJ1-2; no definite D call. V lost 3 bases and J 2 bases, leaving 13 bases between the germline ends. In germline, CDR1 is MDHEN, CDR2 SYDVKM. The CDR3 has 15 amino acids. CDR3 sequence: CASSLADSANYGYTF. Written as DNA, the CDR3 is TGTGCCAGCAGTTTGGCGGACTCAGCCAACTATGGCTACACCTTC.

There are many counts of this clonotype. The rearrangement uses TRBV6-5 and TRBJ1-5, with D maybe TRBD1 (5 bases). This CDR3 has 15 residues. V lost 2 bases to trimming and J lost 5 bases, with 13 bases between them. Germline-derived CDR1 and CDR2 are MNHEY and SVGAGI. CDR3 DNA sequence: TGTGCCAGCAGTTACACCTCAGGGACGGATCAGCCCCAGCATTTT. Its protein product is CASSYTSGTDQPQHF.

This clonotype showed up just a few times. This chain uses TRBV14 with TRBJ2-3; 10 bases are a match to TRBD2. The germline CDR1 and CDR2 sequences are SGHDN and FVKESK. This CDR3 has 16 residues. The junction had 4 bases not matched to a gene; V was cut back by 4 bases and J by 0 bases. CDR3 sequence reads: CASSRASGGSTDTQYF. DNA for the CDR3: TGTGCCAGCAGCCGGGCTAGCGGGGGAAGCACAGATACGCAGTATTTT.

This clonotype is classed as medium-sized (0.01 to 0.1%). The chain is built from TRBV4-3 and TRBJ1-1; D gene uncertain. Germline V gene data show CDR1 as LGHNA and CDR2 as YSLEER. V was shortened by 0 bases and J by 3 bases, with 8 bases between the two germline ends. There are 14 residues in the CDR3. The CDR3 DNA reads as TGCGCCAGCAGCCAAGATCCGAGGGACACTGAAGCTTTCTTT. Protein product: CASSQDPRDTEAFF.